Listed below are T cell receptor beta chains from one sample, sequenced in a study of blood T cell repertoires in COVID-19. Using immunoSEQ multiplex PCR, the repertoire was profiled, and TCRdb retains in-frame clones only, with some absent. The sample gives roughly 120,000 clones, roughly four fifths of which show up once; roughly 7.1% is in the top ten. The sequenced sample was peripheral blood. All receptors come from a man aged 70 or older with active or convalescent COVID-19. Each CDR3 is given with its conserved first and last residue. A D gene is named only where the DNA matches it firmly. Clone size is not always given. Where it is, it says once, few, many or a class for expanded clones.

d_call,clone_size,j_call,v_call,cdr3_aa,cdr3_nt
-,few,TRBJ2-7,TRBV7-3,CASSPRGGRNEQYF,TGTGCCAGCAGCCCCCGGGGAGGCCGAAACGAGCAGTACTTC
-,-,TRBJ2-5,TRBV2,CASSEAVYGKETQYF,TGTGCCAGCAGTGAAGCGGTATACGGGAAAGAGACCCAGTACTTC
TRBD2,once,TRBJ2-1,TRBV7-2,CASSLDPRASGGRYNEQFF,TGTGCCAGCAGCTTAGACCCTCGGGCTAGCGGGGGGCGATACAATGAGCAGTTCTTC
TRBD1,-,TRBJ1-4,TRBV2,CASRVRDRPNEKLFF,TGTGCCAGCAGGGTCCGGGACAGACCTAATGAAAAACTGTTTTTT
TRBD1,once,TRBJ1-2,TRBV5-4,CASSLAGAGGGYTF,TGTGCCAGCAGCTTGGCCGGGGCAGGGGGTGGCTACACCTTC
TRBD1,once,TRBJ1-2,TRBV11-2,CASSFTDRAGYTF,TGTGCCAGCAGCTTTACCGACAGGGCTGGCTACACCTTC
TRBD1,-,TRBJ2-1,TRBV6-5,CASMGQGSYSEQFF,TGTGCCAGCATGGGACAGGGTTCTTATTCTGAGCAGTTCTTC
TRBD2,once,TRBJ2-1,TRBV7-3,CASSLNAGEYNEQFF,TGTGCCAGCAGCTTAAATGCGGGGGAGTACAATGAGCAGTTCTTC
-,-,TRBJ1-2,TRBV20-1,CSVRDVVGYTF,TGCAGCGTCAGGGATGTCGTTGGCTACACCTTC
TRBD1,-,TRBJ2-7,TRBV25-1,CASSEFPGRGTYEQYF,TGTGCCAGCAGTGAGTTTCCGGGCAGGGGGACCTACGAGCAGTACTTC
TRBD2,-,TRBJ2-1,TRBV9,CASSATSSGRYNEQFF,TGTGCCAGCAGCGCTACGTCTAGCGGGAGATACAATGAGCAGTTCTTC
TRBD1,-,TRBJ1-2,TRBV12-3/TRBV12-4,CASSQGQGFGYTF,TGTGCCAGCAGTCAGGGACAGGGCTTTGGCTACACCTTC
-,-,TRBJ1-6,TRBV6-2/TRBV6-3,CASSADSSYNSPLHF,TGTGCCAGCAGTGCGGACAGCTCCTATAATTCACCCCTCCACTTT
-,-,TRBJ2-3,TRBV7-2,CASSLARGLQGKSDTQYF,TGTGCCAGCAGCTTAGCACGGGGTTTGCAGGGGAAGTCAGATACGCAGTATTTT
TRBD1,-,TRBJ2-5,TRBV19,CASRGGQGGQETQYF,TGTGCCAGTAGGGGGGGACAGGGTGGCCAAGAGACCCAGTACTTC
TRBD1,-,TRBJ2-2,TRBV7-6,CASSSYRQGDTGELFF,TGTGCCAGCAGCTCTTATCGACAGGGGGACACCGGGGAGCTGTTTTTT
-,-,TRBJ2-3,TRBV6-2/TRBV6-3,CASSYSGTSTDTQYF,TGTGCCAGCAGTTACTCCGGGACTAGCACAGATACGCAGTATTTT
TRBD1,-,TRBJ1-5,TRBV4-3,CASSQATSGQGRNQPQHF,TGCGCCAGCAGCCAAGCGACTTCGGGACAGGGCCGAAATCAGCCCCAGCATTTT
TRBD2,-,TRBJ2-7,TRBV7-8,CASSKGTSGSSISYEQYF,TGTGCCAGCAGCAAAGGGACTAGCGGCTCTTCGATCTCCTACGAGCAGTACTTC
-,-,TRBJ1-1,TRBV27,CASSDGTMSTEAFF,TGTGCCAGCAGTGATGGGACTATGAGCACTGAAGCTTTCTTT
TRBD1,-,TRBJ1-4,TRBV9,CASSTGGAEDEKLFF,TGTGCCAGCAGCACAGGGGGCGCAGAAGATGAAAAACTGTTTTTT
TRBD2,-,TRBJ2-5,TRBV7-9,CASSLRTSGKETQYF,TGTGCCAGCAGCTTACGGACTAGCGGGAAAGAGACCCAGTACTTC
TRBD1,once,TRBJ1-4,TRBV28,CASSLGTTGKDEKLFF,TGTGCCAGCAGCCTCGGAACGACAGGGAAGGATGAAAAACTGTTTTTT
-,-,TRBJ2-1,TRBV5-6,CASSSGIQGQFF,TGTGCCAGCAGCTCCGGGATACAGGGGCAGTTCTTC
TRBD2,-,TRBJ2-1,TRBV29-1,CSAGLASENEQFF,TGCAGCGCGGGACTAGCTTCGGAGAATGAGCAGTTCTTC
TRBD2,-,TRBJ2-1,TRBV28,CASSLWSTSGSYNEQFF,TGTGCCAGCAGTTTATGGTCGACTAGCGGCTCCTACAATGAGCAGTTCTTC
-,-,TRBJ2-1,TRBV5-4,CASSPKDGSGSNEQFF,TGTGCCAGCAGCCCGAAAGACGGATCGGGGAGCAATGAGCAGTTCTTC
-,-,TRBJ2-7,TRBV28,CASSLLQYEQYF,TGTGCCAGCAGTTTATTACAGTACGAGCAGTACTTC
-,-,TRBJ1-3,TRBV18,CASSPQGGAGNTIYF,TGTGCCAGCTCACCACAGGGAGGAGCTGGAAACACCATATATTTT
-,few,TRBJ1-1,TRBV3-1/TRBV3-2,CASSRASPEAFF,TGTGCCAGCAGCCGGGCCTCCCCTGAAGCTTTCTTT
-,-,TRBJ2-1,TRBV7-9,CASSLVGGGYEQFF,TGTGCCAGCAGCTTAGTTGGAGGCGGCTATGAGCAGTTCTTC
-,-,TRBJ1-6,TRBV7-9,CASSLEEPLPRTLHF,TGTGCCAGCAGCTTAGAAGAGCCCCTACCTAGAACCCTCCACTTT
-,-,TRBJ1-6,TRBV11-3,CASSENRVGSPLHF,TGTGCCAGCAGCGAAAACAGGGTCGGGTCACCCCTCCACTTT
TRBD2,-,TRBJ2-2,TRBV2,CASRAAGGNTGELFF,TGTGCCAGCAGGGCTGCGGGAGGGAACACCGGGGAGCTGTTTTTT
TRBD1,-,TRBJ2-5,TRBV14,CASSQRSGTGGGTQYF,TGTGCCAGCAGCCAACGATCCGGGACAGGGGGCGGGACCCAGTACTTC
-,-,TRBJ2-1,TRBV10-1,CAGKNRVNEQFF,TGCGCCGGCAAAAACAGGGTCAATGAGCAGTTCTTC
TRBD2,-,TRBJ2-7,TRBV5-1,CASSWGGLAGAGEQYF,TGCGCCAGCAGCTGGGGTGGACTAGCGGGGGCGGGGGAGCAGTACTTC
TRBD1,few,TRBJ2-2,TRBV6-6,CASSQRTGHRNTGELFF,TGTGCCAGCAGTCAGAGGACAGGGCACCGGAACACCGGGGAGCTGTTTTTT
-,-,TRBJ1-2,TRBV23-1,CASSLSSGGTYGYTF,TGCGCCAGCAGTCTCTCTTCAGGAGGGACCTATGGCTACACCTTC
-,-,TRBJ2-5,TRBV7-7,CASSLALGQETQYF,TGTGCTAGCAGCTTAGCACTAGGGCAAGAGACCCAGTACTTC
-,-,TRBJ2-7,TRBV6-5,CASSASTGPNYEQYF,TGTGCCAGCAGCGCCTCGACAGGCCCCAACTACGAGCAGTACTTC
TRBD2,-,TRBJ2-7,TRBV4-1,CASSQTDMGLAGIHEQYF,TGCGCCAGCAGCCAGACAGACATGGGACTAGCGGGAATACACGAGCAGTACTTC
TRBD1,-,TRBJ1-2,TRBV4-3,CASSQDRGDRGDYGYTF,TGCGCCAGCAGCCAAGATAGGGGGGACAGAGGGGATTATGGCTACACCTTC
-,-,TRBJ2-2,TRBV4-2,CASSQEASVTGELFF,TGTGCCAGCAGCCAGGAAGCTAGCGTCACCGGGGAGCTGTTTTTT
-,-,TRBJ2-5,TRBV5-1,CASSPGLQETQYF,TGCGCCAGCAGCCCGGGACTCCAAGAGACCCAGTACTTC
-,few,TRBJ2-3,TRBV7-9,CASSLQGSTDTQYF,TGTGCCAGCAGCTTACAGGGATCCACAGATACGCAGTATTTT
TRBD1,once,TRBJ2-2,TRBV7-6,CASSLAGQSTGELFF,TGTGCCAGCAGCTTAGCGGGACAGAGCACCGGGGAGCTGTTTTTT
-,-,TRBJ2-3,TRBV3-1/TRBV3-2,CASSQDDRSSQYF,TGTGCCAGCAGCCAAGATGATAGGAGCTCGCAGTATTTT
-,-,TRBJ2-5,TRBV7-2,CASSRDYLQETQYF,TGTGCCAGCAGCCGCGACTACCTCCAAGAGACCCAGTACTTC
-,-,TRBJ2-5,TRBV18,CASSPRTTSQETQYF,TGTGCCAGCTCACCCCGCACTACCTCTCAAGAGACCCAGTACTTC
TRBD1,-,TRBJ2-2,TRBV7-2,CASSHRGTGELFF,TGTGCCAGCAGCCACAGGGGCACCGGGGAGCTGTTTTTT
-,-,TRBJ1-5,TRBV4-3,CASSQDSLDQPQHF,TGCGCCAGCAGCCAAGATAGCTTGGATCAGCCCCAGCATTTT
TRBD2,-,TRBJ2-1,TRBV5-1,CASSLGGRSSYNEQFF,TGCGCCAGCAGCTTAGGCGGGAGGAGCTCCTACAATGAGCAGTTCTTC
-,-,TRBJ1-3,TRBV7-2,CASSLNRFSGNTIYF,TGTGCCAGCAGCTTAAACAGGTTCTCTGGAAACACCATATATTTT
-,-,TRBJ2-7,TRBV4-1,CASSQEVTGLYEQYF,TGCGCCAGCAGCCAAGAAGTGACAGGTTTATACGAGCAGTACTTC
-,-,TRBJ1-4,TRBV27,CASSLSPTGHNEKLFF,TGTGCCAGCAGTTTATCGCCGACAGGCCATAATGAAAAACTGTTTTTT
-,-,TRBJ1-5,TRBV2,CASSSNRNQPQHF,TGTGCCAGCAGTTCTAACAGGAATCAGCCCCAGCATTTT